This TCR beta chain was obtained from a study of vaccination and CD4 T cells after COVID-19. General observations from the study: Convalescent patients displayed spike mono-reactivity in 304 of 307 vaccine-specific clones. Convalescent patients saw a median approximately 90% of their reactive clones show up only after vaccination.

Specified treatment: roughly 11-day PBMC culture with coronavirus spike peptide pools or control peptides (ViraFEST assay). From germline, CDR1 is SNHLY and CDR2 FYNNEI. V lost 1 base and J lost 3, with 7 bases in between. The CDR3 sequence is 13 residues long. As for this clonotype: Its antigen is not identified.

Sequenced with the Oncomine TCR Beta short-read assay was DNA taken from cultured CD4+ T cells. TCRdb reprocessed the PCR reads with MiXCR, giving one entry per CDR3 protein. The profile covers over 10,000 distinct CDR3 sequences, with 55% to 75% appearing a single time and 12% taken by the ten largest. The clonotype originates from a human donor who had recovered from COVID-19. What was sequenced was CD4+ T cells from blood, cultured in vitro. V usage is TRBV2 and J usage is TRBJ2-7; D is uncertain. CDR3 in DNA: TGTGCCAGCAGTGAAGAGGTTAACTACGAGCAGTACTTC. It is translated as CASSEEVNYEQYF.